This T cell receptor (beta chain) was recorded in a study of shared clonotypes between healthy human individuals. In the case of this clone: The antigen remains unidentified.

The CDR3 is made up of 13 amino acids. V lost 5 bases and J 6 bases, leaving 13 bases between the germline ends. Germline assignment: CDR1 SEHNR and CDR2 FQNEAQ (reference sequence). Naive CD8 cells lacked CD45RO, underwent positive selection for CCR7 and left out terminally differentiated effector memory CD45RA+ cells. Approximately 30,000 T cell genomes (roughly 190 ng DNA) went into each sorted-subset replicate. TCRdb's table, derived via immunoSEQ multiplex PCR, lists solely in-frame clones and lacks some. The data contain about 2.1 million clones, 85% to 95% of them singletons. Study-wide results and caveats: Of the naive CD4 clonotypes, 4% to 5% were shared across a handful of donors. Rarefaction showed that sequencing of sorted subsets was incomplete (despite large depth). Donor clonotype sharing was expected to depend on sequencing depth.

Sample: naive CD8+ T cells from PBMCs. The receptor comes from a man between 18 and 35 years old in good health. Some clones in this sample may be carry-over from other donors' samples. The chain joins TRBV7-9 to TRBJ1-2, with D perhaps matching TRBD1 (5 bases). The DNA for the CDR3 is TGTGCCAGCAGCCAGACGGTGGGGGATGGCTACACCTTC. This sequence encodes CASSQTVGDGYTF.